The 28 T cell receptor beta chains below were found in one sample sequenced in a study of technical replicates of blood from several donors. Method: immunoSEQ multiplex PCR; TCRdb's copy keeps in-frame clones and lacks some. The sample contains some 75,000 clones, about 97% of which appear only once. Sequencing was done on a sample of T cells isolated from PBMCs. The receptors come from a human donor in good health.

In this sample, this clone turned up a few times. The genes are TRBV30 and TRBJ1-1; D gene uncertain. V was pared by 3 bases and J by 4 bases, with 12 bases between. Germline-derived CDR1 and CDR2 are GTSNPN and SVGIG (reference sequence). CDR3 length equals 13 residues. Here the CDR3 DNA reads TGTGCCTGGAGAGACCTTGAGGGCACTGAAGCTTTCTTT. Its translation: CAWRDLEGTEAFF.

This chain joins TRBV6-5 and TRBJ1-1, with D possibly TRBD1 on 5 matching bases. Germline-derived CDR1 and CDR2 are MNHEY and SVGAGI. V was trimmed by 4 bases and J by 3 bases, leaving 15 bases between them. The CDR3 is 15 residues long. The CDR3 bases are TGTGCCAGCAGTTCCCCGGGGGGAAAGGACACTGAAGCTTTCTTT. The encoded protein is CASSSPGGKDTEAFF.

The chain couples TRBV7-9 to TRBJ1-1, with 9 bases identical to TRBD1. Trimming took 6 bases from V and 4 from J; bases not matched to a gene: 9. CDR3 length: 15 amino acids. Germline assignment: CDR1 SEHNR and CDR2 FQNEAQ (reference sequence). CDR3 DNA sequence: TGTGCCAGCAGTCCTCAGACAGGGGGTGGCACTGAAGCTTTCTTT. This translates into CASSPQTGGGTEAFF. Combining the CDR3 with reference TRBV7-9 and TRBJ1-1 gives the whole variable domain DTGVSQNPRHKITKRGQNVTFRCDPISEHNRLYWYRQTLGQGPEFLTYFQNEAQLEKSRLLSDRFSAERPKGSFSTLEIQRTEQGDSAMYLCASSPQTGGGTEAFFGQGTRLTVV.

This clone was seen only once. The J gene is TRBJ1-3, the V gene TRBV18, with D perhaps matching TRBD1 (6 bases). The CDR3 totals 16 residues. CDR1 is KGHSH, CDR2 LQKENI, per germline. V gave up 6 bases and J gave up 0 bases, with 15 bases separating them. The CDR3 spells CASSSSGVYSGNTIYF. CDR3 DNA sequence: TGTGCCAGCTCGTCCTCAGGGGTCTACTCTGGAAACACCATATATTTT.

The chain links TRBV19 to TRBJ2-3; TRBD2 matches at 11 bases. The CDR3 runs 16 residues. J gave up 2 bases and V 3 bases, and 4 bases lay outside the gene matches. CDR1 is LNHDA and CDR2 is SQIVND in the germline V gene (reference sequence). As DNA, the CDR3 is TGTGCCAGTAGTATGGGGACTAGCGGATTCACAGATACGCAGTATTTT. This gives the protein CASSMGTSGFTDTQYF. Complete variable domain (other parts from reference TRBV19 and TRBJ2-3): DGGITQSPKYLFRKEGQNVTLSCEQNLNHDAMYWYRQDPGQGLRLIYYSQIVNDFQKGDIAEGYSVSREKKESFPLTVTSAQKNPTAFYLCASSMGTSGFTDTQYFGPGTRLTVL.

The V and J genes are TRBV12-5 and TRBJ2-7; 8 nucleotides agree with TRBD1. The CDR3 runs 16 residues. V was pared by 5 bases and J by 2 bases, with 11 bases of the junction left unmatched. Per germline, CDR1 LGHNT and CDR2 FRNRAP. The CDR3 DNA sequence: TGTGCTAGTGGTGCGTCACGGACAGGGCACCCCTACGAGCAGTACTTC. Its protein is CASGASRTGHPYEQYF.

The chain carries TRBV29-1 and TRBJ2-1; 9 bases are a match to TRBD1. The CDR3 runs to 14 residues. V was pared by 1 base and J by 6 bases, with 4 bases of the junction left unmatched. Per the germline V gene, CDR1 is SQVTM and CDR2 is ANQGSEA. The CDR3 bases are TGCAGCGTTGAAGTCGGGACAGGGCCCAATGAGCAGTTCTTC. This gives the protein CSVEVGTGPNEQFF.

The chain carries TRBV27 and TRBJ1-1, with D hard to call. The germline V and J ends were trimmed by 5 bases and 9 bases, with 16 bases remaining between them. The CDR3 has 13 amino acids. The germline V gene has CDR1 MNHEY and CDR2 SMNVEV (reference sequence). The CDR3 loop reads CASSLDSNRKAFF. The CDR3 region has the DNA TGTGCCAGCAGTCTAGACTCGAACCGAAAAGCTTTCTTT.

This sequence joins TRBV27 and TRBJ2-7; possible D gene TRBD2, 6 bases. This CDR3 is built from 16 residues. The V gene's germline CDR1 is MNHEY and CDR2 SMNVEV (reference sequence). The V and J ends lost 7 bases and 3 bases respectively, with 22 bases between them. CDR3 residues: CASNFIGTGGNYEQYF. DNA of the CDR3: TGTGCCAGCAATTTCATTGGTACTGGCGGGAACTACGAGCAGTACTTC.

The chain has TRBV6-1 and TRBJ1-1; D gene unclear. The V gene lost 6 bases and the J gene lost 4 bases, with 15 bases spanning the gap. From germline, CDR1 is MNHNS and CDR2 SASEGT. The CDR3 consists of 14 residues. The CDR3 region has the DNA TGTGCCAGCAGGTACGGAACAGAGCTCACTGAAGCTTTCTTT. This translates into CASRYGTELTEAFF.

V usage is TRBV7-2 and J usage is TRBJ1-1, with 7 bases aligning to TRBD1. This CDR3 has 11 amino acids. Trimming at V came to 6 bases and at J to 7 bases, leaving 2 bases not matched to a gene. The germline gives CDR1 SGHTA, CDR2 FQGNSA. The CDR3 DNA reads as TGTGCCAGCAGGGGACAGTTTGAAGCTTTCTTT. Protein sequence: CASRGQFEAFF.

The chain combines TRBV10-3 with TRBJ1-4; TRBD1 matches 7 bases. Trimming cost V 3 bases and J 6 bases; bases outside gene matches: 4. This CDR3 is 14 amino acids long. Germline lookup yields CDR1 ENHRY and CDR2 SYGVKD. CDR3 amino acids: CAISDSGTDEKLFF. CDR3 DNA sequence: TGTGCCATCAGTGATTCCGGGACAGATGAAAAACTGTTTTTT.

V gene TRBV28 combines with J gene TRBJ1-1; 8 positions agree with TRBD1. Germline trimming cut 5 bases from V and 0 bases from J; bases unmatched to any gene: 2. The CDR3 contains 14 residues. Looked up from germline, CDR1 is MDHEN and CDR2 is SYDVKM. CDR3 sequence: CASSPGQVNTEAFF. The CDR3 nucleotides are TGTGCCAGCAGTCCGGGACAGGTGAACACTGAAGCTTTCTTT.

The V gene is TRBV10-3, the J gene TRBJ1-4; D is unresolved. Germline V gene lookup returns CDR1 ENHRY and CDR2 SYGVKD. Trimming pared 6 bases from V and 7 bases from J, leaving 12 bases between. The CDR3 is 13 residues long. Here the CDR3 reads CAISAPGTEKLFF. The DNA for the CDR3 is TGTGCCATCAGCGCCCCGGGAACTGAAAAACTGTTTTTT.

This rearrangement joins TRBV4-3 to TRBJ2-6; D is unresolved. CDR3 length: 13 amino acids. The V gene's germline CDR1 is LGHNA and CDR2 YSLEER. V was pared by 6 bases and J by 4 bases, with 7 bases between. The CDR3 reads CASRLKGANVLTF. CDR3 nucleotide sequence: TGCGCCAGCAGACTAAAAGGGGCCAACGTCCTGACTTTC.

In DNA form, the CDR3 reads TGTGCCAGCAGCTTAGATGGTGGAGGTACGCAGTATTTT. Translating it yields CASSLDGGGTQYF. The chain joins TRBV7-9 to TRBJ2-3, with D perhaps matching TRBD2 (5 bases). Germline CDR1 reads SEHNR; CDR2 reads FQNEAQ (reference sequence). With 1 base removed from V and 8 bases from J, the gap between germline ends came to 10 bases. The CDR3 has 13 residues.

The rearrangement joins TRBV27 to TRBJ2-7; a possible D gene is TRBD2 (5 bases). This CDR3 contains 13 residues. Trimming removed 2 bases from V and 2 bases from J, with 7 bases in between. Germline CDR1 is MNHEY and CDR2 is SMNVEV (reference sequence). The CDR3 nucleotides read TGTGCCAGCAGTTTAGGGAGTACCTACGAGCAGTACTTC. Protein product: CASSLGSTYEQYF.

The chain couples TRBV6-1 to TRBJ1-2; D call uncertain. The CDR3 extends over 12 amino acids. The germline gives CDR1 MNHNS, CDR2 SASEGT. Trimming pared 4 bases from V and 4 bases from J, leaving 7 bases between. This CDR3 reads CASSAGAYGYTF. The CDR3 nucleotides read TGTGCCAGCAGTGCGGGAGCCTATGGCTACACCTTC.

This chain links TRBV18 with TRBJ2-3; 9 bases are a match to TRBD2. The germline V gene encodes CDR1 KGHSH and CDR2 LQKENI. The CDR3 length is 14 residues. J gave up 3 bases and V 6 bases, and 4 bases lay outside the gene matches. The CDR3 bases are TGTGCCAGCTCCCCCCTAGCGGGAACAGATACGCAGTATTTT. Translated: CASSPLAGTDTQYF.

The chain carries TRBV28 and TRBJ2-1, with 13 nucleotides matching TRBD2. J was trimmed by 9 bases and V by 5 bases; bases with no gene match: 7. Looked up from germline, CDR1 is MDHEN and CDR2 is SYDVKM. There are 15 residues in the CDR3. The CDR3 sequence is CASSNGLAGVAEQFF. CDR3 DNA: TGTGCCAGCAGTAACGGACTAGCGGGAGTCGCTGAGCAGTTCTTC.

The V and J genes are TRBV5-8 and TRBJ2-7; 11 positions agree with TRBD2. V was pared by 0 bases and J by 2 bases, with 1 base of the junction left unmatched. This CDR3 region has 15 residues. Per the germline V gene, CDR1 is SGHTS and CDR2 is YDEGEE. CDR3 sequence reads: CASSLVAGGPYEQYF. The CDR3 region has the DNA TGTGCCAGCAGCTTGGTAGCGGGAGGGCCCTACGAGCAGTACTTC.

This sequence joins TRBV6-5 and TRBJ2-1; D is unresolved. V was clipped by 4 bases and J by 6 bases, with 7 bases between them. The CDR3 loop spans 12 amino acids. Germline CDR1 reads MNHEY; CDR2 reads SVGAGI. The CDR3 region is CASSLTGNEQFF. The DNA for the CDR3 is TGTGCCAGCAGTTTGACTGGCAATGAGCAGTTCTTC.

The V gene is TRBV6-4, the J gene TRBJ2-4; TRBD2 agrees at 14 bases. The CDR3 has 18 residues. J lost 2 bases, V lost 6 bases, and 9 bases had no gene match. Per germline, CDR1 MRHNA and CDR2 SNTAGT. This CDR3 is CASRLTSGRAITKNIQYF. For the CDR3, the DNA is TGTGCCAGCAGATTGACTAGCGGGAGGGCCATTACCAAAAACATTCAGTACTTC.

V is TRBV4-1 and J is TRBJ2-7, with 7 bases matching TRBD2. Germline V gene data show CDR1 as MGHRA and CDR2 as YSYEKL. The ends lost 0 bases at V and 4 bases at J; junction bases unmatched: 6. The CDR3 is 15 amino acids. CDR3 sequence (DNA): TGCGCCAGCAGCCAAGATTCCGCGGGAGTGTACGAGCAGTACTTC. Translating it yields CASSQDSAGVYEQYF.

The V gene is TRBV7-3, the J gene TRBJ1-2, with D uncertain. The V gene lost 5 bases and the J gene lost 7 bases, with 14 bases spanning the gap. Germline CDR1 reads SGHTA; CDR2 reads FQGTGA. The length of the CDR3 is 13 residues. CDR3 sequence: CASSQLGYRGYTF. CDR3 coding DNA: TGTGCCAGCAGCCAATTGGGCTATCGTGGCTACACCTTC.

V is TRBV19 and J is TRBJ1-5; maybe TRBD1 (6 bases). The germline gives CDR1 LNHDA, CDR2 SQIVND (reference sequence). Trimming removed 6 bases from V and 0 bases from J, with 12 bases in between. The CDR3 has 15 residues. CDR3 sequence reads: CASRWDTASNQPQHF. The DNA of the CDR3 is TGTGCCAGTAGATGGGACACCGCTAGCAATCAGCCCCAGCATTTT.

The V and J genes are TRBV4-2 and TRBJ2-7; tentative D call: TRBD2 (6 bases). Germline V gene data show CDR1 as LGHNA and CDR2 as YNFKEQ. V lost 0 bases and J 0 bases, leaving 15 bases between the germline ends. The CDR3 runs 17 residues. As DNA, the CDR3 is TGTGCCAGCAGCCAAGATTTGCCTGGCGGGACCTCCTACGAGCAGTACTTC. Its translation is CASSQDLPGGTSYEQYF.

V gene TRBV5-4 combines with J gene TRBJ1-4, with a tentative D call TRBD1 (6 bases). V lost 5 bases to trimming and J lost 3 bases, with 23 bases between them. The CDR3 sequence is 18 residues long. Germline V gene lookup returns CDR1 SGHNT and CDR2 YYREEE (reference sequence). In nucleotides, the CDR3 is TGTGCCAGCAGTCAACGGGGGGGCGCGGGGGAATCTAATGAAAAACTGTTTTTT. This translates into CASSQRGGAGESNEKLFF.